Below are 17 T cell receptor beta chains sequenced from a single sample in a study of OX40 agonist ivuxolimab in advanced cancers. Clones were read by immunoSEQ multiplex PCR, and TCRdb kept only the in-frame ones, dropping some. The sample shows 65,000 to 75,000 clones, approximately 88% of them seen only once. Sample: CD4+ or CD8+ T cells sorted from blood, taken in a trial of the OX40 agonist ivuxolimab. These receptors all come from an adult with an advanced solid tumor such as melanoma, head and neck, liver or kidney cancer.

The chain employs TRBV19 and TRBJ1-1; D gene ambiguous. This CDR3 comprises 14 residues. Germline values: CDR1 LNHDA, CDR2 SQIVND (reference sequence). Trimming cost V 2 bases and J 6 bases, with 13 bases left between them. For the CDR3, the DNA is TGTGCCAGTAGTATAAGCAGCCCGTACTCTGAAGCTTTCTTT. Protein sequence: CASSISSPYSEAFF.

This clone was observed a handful of times. The rearrangement links TRBV6-1 to TRBJ2-2; 7 nucleotides agree with TRBD2. Germline loops: CDR1 MNHNS, CDR2 SASEGT. V shed 1 base, J shed 3 bases, and the junction held 2 bases outside the gene matches. This CDR3 has 15 residues. The CDR3 here is CASSEGGGYTGELFF. The CDR3 coding sequence is TGTGCCAGCAGTGAAGGCGGGGGTTACACCGGGGAGCTGTTTTTT.

This clone was seen just once. The chain carries TRBV19 and TRBJ2-3; the D gene is possibly TRBD2 (5 bases). Trimming took 3 bases from V and 2 from J, leaving 12 bases between them. CDR3 length: 15 amino acids. Germline V lookup: CDR1 LNHDA, CDR2 SQIVND (reference sequence). In DNA form, the CDR3 reads TGTGCCAGTAGTATGAGGAGGCTCGACACAGATACGCAGTATTTT. This gives the protein CASSMRRLDTDTQYF.

The chain joins TRBV5-4 to TRBJ2-5; 9 nucleotides line up with TRBD2. There are 15 residues in the CDR3. The V segment lost 0 bases and the J segment 5 bases; nucleotides outside the gene matches: 5. From germline, CDR1 is SGHNT and CDR2 YYREEE (reference sequence). The CDR3 region is CASSLGGGARETQYF. The CDR3 DNA follows: TGTGCCAGCAGCTTGGGCGGGGGGGCCCGGGAGACCCAGTACTTC. Variable domain in full (rest from reference TRBV5-4 and TRBJ2-5): ETGVTQSPTHLIKTRGQQVTLRCSSQSGHNTVSWYQQALGQGPQFIFQYYREEENGRGNFPPRFSGLQFPNYSSELNVNALELDDSALYLCASSLGGGARETQYFGPGTRLLVL.

This clone has only one observation. The rearrangement links TRBV6-5 to TRBJ2-6, with D uncertain. V lost 5 bases, J lost 0 bases, and 8 bases lay in between. The CDR3 has 15 residues. Germline V gives CDR1 MNHEY, CDR2 SVGAGI. Written as DNA, the CDR3 is TGTGCCAGCAGTCCGTTTCACTCTGGGGCCAACGTCCTGACTTTC. Its translation: CASSPFHSGANVLTF.

V is TRBV25-1 and J is TRBJ1-2; a possible D gene is TRBD1 (5 bases). Trimming removed 2 bases from V and 5 bases from J, with 15 bases in between. The CDR3 is 15 residues long. Germline values: CDR1 MGHDK, CDR2 SYGVNS. DNA for the CDR3: TGTGCCAGCAGTGAAGGGACCACATTCCTATATGGCTACACCTTC. It is translated as CASSEGTTFLYGYTF.

The V gene is TRBV29-1, the J gene TRBJ2-3; 14 nucleotides match TRBD2. The length of the CDR3 is 15 residues. From germline, CDR1 is SQVTM and CDR2 ANQGSEA. Trimming removed 7 bases from V and 6 bases from J; junction bases left unmatched: 9. The CDR3 nucleotides read TGCAGCGGCGCGACTAGCGGGGGGGCAAGTGATACGCAGTATTTT. Its translation is CSGATSGGASDTQYF.

The table lists this clone with a count of one. The chain employs TRBV5-3 and TRBJ2-3, with 10 bases lining up with TRBD2. TRBV5-3 is an ORF, and what it does is uncertain. CDR3 length: 17 residues. Germline trimming cut 3 bases from V and 0 bases from J; bases unmatched to any gene: 7. This chain's CDR3 is CARSSGTSVTSTDTQYF. In DNA, the CDR3 is TGTGCCAGAAGCTCCGGGACTAGCGTTACTAGCACAGATACGCAGTATTTT.

The chain couples TRBV6-5 to TRBJ2-1; D gene uncertain. CDR1 is MNHEY and CDR2 is SVGAGI in the germline V gene. CDR3 length: 16 amino acids. Trimming removed 0 bases at V and 2 bases at J, with 11 bases between. The DNA of the CDR3 is TGTGCCAGCAGTTACTCGACGGGCGCTACCTACAATGAGCAGTTCTTC. As protein: CASSYSTGATYNEQFF.

This clone was recorded once. Here the CDR3 DNA reads TGCGCCAGCAGCCCCGAGACAGGTCTCGTGGGCTACACCTTC. As protein: CASSPETGLVGYTF. The rearrangement links TRBV5-1 to TRBJ1-2; TRBD1 is a possible D gene (6 bases). The V end lost 4 bases, the J end lost 8 bases, and 18 bases lay between the germline ends. From germline, CDR1 is SGHRS and CDR2 YFSETQ. The CDR3 length is 14 residues.

The chain couples TRBV6-1 to TRBJ2-7; maybe TRBD2 (5 bases). Per germline, CDR1 MNHNS and CDR2 SASEGT. V lost 4 bases, J lost 4 bases, and 14 bases lay in between. This CDR3 is 14 amino acids long. In DNA form, the CDR3 reads TGTGCCAGCAGTGCACAAGAGGGCATTTACGAGCAGTACTTC. Translating gives CASSAQEGIYEQYF.

Note on this clone: The junction and the germline gene differ at one end; a read error may be behind it. The chain couples TRBV7-9 to TRBJ1-1; the match to TRBD1 covers 7 bases. The CDR3 has 14 amino acids. Germline values: CDR1 SEHNR, CDR2 FQNEAQ (reference sequence). The CDR3 nucleotides are TGTGCCAGCAGCTTAAGCGGGCAGGGGGGGACTAGAGCGTTT. Residues: CASSLSGQGGTRAF.

The chain is built from TRBV6-6 and TRBJ1-5, with a possible D match to TRBD1 (6 bases). V was trimmed by 2 bases and J by 7 bases, leaving 9 bases between them. The CDR3 runs to 13 residues. The germline gives CDR1 MNHNY, CDR2 SVGAGI (reference sequence). The DNA for the CDR3 is TGTGCCAGCAGTTACGAGGGGGAGCAGCCCCAGCATTTT. Its protein is CASSYEGEQPQHF.

This sequence joins TRBV10-3 and TRBJ2-5, with 7 bases lining up with TRBD2. Per germline, CDR1 ENHRY and CDR2 SYGVKD. J was trimmed by 2 bases and V by 7 bases; bases with no gene match: 4. The CDR3 loop spans 13 amino acids. The CDR3 region is CAIMAAGQETQYF. The CDR3 DNA reads as TGTGCCATCATGGCAGCGGGGCAAGAGACCCAGTACTTC.

The genes are TRBV7-8 and TRBJ2-3, with 7 bases lining up with TRBD2. This CDR3 spans 16 amino acids. The V gene's germline CDR1 is SGHVS and CDR2 FQNEAQ. Losses at the gene ends were 1 base for V and 2 bases for J; bases not matched to a gene: 6. CDR3 sequence reads: CASSLGPAGITDTQYF. In DNA, the CDR3 is TGTGCCAGCAGCTTAGGCCCAGCGGGGATCACAGATACGCAGTATTTT.

This clone has just one count. The chain joins TRBV20-1 to TRBJ1-2, with 7 bases that match TRBD1. The CDR3 is 11 amino acids. Germline V lookup: CDR1 DFQATT, CDR2 SNEGSKA (reference sequence). Losses at the gene ends were 6 bases for V and 4 bases for J; bases not matched to a gene: 2. CDR3 in DNA: TGCAGTGCCGGACAGGCCTATGGCTACACCTTC. It yields the protein CSAGQAYGYTF.

The chain joins TRBV27 to TRBJ2-3; 7 bases map to TRBD2. V lost 2 bases to trimming and J lost 3 bases; unmatched junction nucleotides: 11. The V gene's germline CDR1 is MNHEY and CDR2 SMNVEV (reference sequence). The CDR3 runs to 17 residues. CDR3 coding DNA: TGTGCCAGCAGTTTAGGGCCGCCAGGGAGGGTGACAGATACGCAGTATTTT. Amino acids: CASSLGPPGRVTDTQYF.